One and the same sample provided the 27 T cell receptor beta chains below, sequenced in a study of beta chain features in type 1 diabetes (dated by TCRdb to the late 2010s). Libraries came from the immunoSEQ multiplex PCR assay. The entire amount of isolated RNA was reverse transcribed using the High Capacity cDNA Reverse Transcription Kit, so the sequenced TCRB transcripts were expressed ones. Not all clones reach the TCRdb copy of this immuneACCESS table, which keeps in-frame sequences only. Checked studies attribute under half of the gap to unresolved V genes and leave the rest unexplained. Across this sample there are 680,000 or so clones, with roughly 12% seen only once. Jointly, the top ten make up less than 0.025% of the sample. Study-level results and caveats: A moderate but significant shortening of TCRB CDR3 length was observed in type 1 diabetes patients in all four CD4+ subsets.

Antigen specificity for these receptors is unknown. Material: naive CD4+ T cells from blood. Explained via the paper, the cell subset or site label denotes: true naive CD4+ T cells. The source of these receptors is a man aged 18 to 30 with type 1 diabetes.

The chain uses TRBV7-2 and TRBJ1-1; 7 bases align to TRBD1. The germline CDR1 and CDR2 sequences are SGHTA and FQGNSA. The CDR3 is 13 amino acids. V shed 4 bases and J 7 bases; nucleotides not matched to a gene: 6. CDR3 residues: CASSSQQGLEAFF. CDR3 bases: TGTGCCAGCAGCTCCCAACAGGGGCTTGAAGCTTTCTTT.

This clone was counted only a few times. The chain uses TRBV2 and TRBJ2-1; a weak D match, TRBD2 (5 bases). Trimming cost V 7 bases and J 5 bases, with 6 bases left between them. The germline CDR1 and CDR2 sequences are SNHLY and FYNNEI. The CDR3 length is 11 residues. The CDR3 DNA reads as TGTGCCAGCAACGGGGACAATGAGCAGTTCTTC. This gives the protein CASNGDNEQFF.

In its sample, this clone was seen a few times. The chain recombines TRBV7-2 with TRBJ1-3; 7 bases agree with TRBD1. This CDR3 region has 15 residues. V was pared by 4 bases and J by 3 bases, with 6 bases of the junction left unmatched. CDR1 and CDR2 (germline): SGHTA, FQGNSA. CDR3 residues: CASSSQGGGGNTIYF. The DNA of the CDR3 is TGTGCCAGCAGCTCCCAGGGGGGAGGTGGAAACACCATATATTTT.

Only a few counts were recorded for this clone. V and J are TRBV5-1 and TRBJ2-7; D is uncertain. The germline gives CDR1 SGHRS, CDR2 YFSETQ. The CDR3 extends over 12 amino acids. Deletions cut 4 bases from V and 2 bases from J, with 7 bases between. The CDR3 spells CASSVGAYEQYF. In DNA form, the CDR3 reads TGCGCCAGCAGCGTAGGCGCCTACGAGCAGTACTTC.

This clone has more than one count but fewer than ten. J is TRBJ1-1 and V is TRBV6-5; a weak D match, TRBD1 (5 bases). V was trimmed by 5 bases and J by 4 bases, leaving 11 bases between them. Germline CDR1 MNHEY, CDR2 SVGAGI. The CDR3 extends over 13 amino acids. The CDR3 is CASSPPGITEAFF. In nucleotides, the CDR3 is TGTGCCAGCAGTCCCCCAGGGATCACTGAAGCTTTCTTT.

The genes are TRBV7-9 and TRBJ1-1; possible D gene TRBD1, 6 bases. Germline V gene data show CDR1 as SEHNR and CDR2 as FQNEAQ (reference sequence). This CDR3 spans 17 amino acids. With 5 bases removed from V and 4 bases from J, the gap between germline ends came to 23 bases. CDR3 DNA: TGTGCCAGCAGCGAGACCCGGGACATCTGGGGAGGCACTGAAGCTTTCTTT. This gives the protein CASSETRDIWGGTEAFF. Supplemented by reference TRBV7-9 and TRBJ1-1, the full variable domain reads DTGVSQNPRHKITKRGQNVTFRCDPISEHNRLYWYRQTLGQGPEFLTYFQNEAQLEKSRLLSDRFSAERPKGSFSTLEIQRTEQGDSAMYLCASSETRDIWGGTEAFFGQGTRLTVV.

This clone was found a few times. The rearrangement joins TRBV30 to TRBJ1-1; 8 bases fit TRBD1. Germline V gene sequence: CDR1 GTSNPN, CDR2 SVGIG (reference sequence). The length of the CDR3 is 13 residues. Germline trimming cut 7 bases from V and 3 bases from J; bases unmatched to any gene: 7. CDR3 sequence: CALLQGEDTEAFF. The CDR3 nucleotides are TGTGCCTTGCTACAGGGGGAAGACACTGAAGCTTTCTTT.

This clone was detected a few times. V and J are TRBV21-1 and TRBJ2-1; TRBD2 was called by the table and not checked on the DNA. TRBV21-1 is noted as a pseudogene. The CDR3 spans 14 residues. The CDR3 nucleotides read TGTGCCAGCAGAGATCGACTCATCATCTGGGAGCAGTTCTTC. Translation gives CASRDRLIIWEQFF.

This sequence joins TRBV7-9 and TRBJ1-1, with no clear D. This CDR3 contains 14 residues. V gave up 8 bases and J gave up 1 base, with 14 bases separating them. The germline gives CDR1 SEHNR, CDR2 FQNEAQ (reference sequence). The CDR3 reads CASDRAEANTEAFF. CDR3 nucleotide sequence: TGTGCCAGCGACCGGGCTGAGGCGAACACTGAAGCTTTCTTT.

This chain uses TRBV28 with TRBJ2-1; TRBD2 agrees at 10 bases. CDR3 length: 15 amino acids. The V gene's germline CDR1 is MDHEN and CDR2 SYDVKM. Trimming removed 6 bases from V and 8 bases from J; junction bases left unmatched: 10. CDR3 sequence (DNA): TGTGCCAGCAGCTCCCCAGCGGGGGGGGCCCATGAGCAGTTCTTC. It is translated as CASSSPAGGAHEQFF.

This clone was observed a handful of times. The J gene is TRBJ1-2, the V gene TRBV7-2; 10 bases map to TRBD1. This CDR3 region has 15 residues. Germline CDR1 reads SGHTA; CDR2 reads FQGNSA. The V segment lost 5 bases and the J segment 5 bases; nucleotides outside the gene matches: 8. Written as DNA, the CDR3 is TGTGCCAGCAGCCCCAGACAGGGGGCGGAGTATGGCTACACCTTC. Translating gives CASSPRQGAEYGYTF.

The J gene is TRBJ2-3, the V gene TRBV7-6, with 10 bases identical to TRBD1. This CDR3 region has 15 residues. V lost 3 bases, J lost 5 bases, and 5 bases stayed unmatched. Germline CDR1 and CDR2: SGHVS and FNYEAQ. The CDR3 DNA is TGTGCCAGCAGCTTGACAGGGGGCTGGGAAGATACGCAGTATTTT. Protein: CASSLTGGWEDTQYF.

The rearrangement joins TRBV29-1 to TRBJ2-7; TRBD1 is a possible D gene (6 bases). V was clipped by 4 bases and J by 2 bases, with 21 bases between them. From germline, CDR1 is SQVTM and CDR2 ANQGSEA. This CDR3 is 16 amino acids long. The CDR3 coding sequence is TGCAGCGTTGGCCCGCCCCAAATAACAGGGCCCTACGAGCAGTACTTC. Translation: CSVGPPQITGPYEQYF.

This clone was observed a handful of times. This chain's CDR3 is CASSFSGANVLTF. In DNA, the CDR3 is TGTGCCAGCAGCTTCTCTGGGGCCAACGTCCTGACTTTC. The rearrangement uses TRBV7-9 and TRBJ2-6; D call uncertain. CDR3 length equals 13 residues. Trimming removed 3 bases from V and 0 bases from J, with 0 bases in between. The germline gives CDR1 SEHNR, CDR2 FQNEAQ (reference sequence).

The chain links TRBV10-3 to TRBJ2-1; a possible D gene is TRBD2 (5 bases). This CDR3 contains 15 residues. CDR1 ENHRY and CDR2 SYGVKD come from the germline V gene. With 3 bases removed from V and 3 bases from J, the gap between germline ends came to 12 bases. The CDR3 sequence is CAISDRLTSYNEQFF. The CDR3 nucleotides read TGTGCCATCAGTGACCGTTTAACTAGCTACAATGAGCAGTTCTTC.

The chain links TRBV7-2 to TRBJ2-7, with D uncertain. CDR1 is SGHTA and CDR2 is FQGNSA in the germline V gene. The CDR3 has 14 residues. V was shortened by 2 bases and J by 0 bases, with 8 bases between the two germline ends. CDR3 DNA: TGTGCCAGCAGCTTATCCTTGGGCTCCTACGAGCAGTACTTC. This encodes CASSLSLGSYEQYF.

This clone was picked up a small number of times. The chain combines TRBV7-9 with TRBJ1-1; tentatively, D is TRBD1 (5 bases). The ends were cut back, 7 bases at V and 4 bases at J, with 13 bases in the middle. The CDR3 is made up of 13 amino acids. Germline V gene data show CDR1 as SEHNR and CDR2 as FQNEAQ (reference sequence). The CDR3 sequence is CASTSRGATEAFF. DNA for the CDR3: TGTGCCAGCACCTCTAGAGGGGCCACTGAAGCTTTCTTT.

The CDR3, as DNA: TGTGCCAGCAGTACCCGGGACAAAGAGACCCAGTACTTC. Encoded protein: CASSTRDKETQYF. The V call is TRBV6-1, the J call TRBJ2-5, with a tentative D call TRBD1 (6 bases). CDR1 and CDR2 (germline): MNHNS, SASEGT. This CDR3 is 13 amino acids long. Trimming removed 5 bases from V and 3 bases from J, with 10 bases in between.

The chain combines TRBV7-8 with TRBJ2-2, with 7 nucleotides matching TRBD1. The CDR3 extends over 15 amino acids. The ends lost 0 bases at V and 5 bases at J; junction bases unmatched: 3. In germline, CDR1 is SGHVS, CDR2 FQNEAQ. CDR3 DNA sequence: TGTGCCAGCAGCTTAGCAGGGGGCATAACCGGGGAGCTGTTTTTT. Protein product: CASSLAGGITGELFF.

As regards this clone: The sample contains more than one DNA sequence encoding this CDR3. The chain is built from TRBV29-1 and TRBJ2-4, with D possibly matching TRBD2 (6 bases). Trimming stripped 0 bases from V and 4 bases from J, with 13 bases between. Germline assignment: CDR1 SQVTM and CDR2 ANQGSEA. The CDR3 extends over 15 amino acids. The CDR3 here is CSVEDLAGSKNIQYF. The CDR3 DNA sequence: TGCAGCGTTGAAGATCTGGCGGGATCGAAAAACATTCAGTACTTC.

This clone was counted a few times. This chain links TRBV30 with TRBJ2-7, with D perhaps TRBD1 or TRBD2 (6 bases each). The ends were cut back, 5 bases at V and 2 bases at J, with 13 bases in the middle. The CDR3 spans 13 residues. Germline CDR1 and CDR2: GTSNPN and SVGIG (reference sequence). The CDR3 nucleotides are TGTGCCTGGGTTAGGGGGACTCCCTACGAGCAGTACTTC. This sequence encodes CAWVRGTPYEQYF.

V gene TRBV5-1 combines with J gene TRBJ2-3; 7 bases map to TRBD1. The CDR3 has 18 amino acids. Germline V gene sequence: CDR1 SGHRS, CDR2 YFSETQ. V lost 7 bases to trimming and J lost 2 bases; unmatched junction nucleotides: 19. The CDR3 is CASRFSPRTGGLTDTQYF. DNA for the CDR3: TGCGCCAGCCGATTTTCCCCAAGGACAGGAGGACTCACAGATACGCAGTATTTT.

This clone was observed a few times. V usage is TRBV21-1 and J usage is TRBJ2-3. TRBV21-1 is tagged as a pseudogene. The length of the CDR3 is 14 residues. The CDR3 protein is CASPRGESADTQYF. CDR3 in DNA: TGTGCCAGTCCTCGGGGCGAAAGTGCAGATACGCAGTATTTT.

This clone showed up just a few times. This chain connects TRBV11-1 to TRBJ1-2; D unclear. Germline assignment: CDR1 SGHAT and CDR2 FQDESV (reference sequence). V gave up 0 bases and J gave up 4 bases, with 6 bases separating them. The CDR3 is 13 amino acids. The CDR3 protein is CASSLAAGYGYTF. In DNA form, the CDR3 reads TGTGCCAGCAGCTTAGCGGCAGGCTATGGCTACACCTTC.

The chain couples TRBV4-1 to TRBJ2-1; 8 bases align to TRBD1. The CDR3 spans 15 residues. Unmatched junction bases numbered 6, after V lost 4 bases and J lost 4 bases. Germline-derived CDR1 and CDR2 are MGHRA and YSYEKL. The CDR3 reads CASSLTGGSYNEQFF. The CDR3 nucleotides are TGCGCCAGCAGCCTTACAGGGGGATCGTACAATGAGCAGTTCTTC.

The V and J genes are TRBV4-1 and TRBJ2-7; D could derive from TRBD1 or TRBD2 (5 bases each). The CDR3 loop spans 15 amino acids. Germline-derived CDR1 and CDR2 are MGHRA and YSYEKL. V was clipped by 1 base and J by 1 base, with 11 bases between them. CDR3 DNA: TGCGCCAGCAGCCAAGGGGACCCATCTTCCTACGAGCAGTACTTC. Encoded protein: CASSQGDPSSYEQYF.

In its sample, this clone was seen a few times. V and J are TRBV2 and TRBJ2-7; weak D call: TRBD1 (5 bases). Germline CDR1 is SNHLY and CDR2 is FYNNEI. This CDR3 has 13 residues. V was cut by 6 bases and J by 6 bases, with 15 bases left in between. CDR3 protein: CASRGTGATEQYF. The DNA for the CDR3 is TGTGCCAGCAGGGGCACAGGTGCGACCGAGCAGTACTTC.